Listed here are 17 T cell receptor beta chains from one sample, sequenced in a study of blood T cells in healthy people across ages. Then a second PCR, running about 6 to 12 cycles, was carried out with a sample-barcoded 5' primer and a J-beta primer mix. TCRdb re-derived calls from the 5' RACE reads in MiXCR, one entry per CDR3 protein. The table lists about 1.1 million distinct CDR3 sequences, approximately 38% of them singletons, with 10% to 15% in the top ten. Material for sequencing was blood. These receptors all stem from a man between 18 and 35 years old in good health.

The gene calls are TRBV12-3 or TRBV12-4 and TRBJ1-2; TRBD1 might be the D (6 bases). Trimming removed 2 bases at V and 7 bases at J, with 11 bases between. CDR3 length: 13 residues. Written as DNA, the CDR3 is TGTGCCAGCAGTTTAAAGACAGGCGGTGGCTACACCTTC. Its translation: CASSLKTGGGYTF.

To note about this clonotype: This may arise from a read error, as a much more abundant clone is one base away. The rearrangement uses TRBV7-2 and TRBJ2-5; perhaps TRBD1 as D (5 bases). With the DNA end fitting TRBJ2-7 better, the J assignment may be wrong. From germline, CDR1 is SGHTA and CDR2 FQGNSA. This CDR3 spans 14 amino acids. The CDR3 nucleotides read TGTGCCAGCAGCTCATCGACAGAGTCTCACGAGCAGTACTTC. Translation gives CASSSSTESHEQYF.

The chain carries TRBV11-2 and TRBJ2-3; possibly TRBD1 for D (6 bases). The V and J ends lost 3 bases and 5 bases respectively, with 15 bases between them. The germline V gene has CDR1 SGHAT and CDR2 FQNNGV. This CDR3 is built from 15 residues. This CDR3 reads CASSFTTGNEDTQYF. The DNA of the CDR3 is TGTGCCAGCAGCTTTACTACAGGGAACGAAGATACGCAGTATTTT.

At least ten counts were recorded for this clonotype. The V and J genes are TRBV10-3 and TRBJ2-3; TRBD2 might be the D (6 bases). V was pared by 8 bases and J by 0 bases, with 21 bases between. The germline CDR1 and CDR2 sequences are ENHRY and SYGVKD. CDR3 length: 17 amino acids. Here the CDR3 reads CAIRDGFAGTSTDTQYF. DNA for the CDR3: TGTGCCATCCGGGACGGTTTTGCGGGGACTAGCACAGATACGCAGTATTTT.

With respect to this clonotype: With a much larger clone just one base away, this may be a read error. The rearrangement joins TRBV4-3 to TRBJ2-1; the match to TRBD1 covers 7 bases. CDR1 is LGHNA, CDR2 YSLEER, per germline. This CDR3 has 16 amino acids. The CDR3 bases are TGCGCCAGCAGCCAACGGCCGGGACAGACCTACAATAAGCAGTTCTTC. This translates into CASSQRPGQTYNKQFF.

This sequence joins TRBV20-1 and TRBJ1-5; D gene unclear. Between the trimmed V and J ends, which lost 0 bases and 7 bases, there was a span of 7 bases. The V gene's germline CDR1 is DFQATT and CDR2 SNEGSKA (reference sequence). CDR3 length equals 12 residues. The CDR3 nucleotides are TGCAGTGCTAGAGATCTTAGCCAGCCCCAGCATTTT. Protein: CSARDLSQPQHF.

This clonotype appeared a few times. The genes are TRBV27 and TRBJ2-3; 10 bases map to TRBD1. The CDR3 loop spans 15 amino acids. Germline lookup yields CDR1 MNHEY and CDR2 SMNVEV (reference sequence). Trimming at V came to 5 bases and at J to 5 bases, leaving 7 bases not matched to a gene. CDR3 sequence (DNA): TGTGCCAGCAGTCTCCGGGACAGGGGAAGAGATACGCAGTATTTT. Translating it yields CASSLRDRGRDTQYF.

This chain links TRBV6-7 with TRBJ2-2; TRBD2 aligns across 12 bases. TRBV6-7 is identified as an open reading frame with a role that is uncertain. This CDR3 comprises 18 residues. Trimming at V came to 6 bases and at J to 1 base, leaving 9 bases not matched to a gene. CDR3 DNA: TGTGCCAGCAGCTCCACTAGCGGGGGGCCAATGAACACCGGGGAGCTGTTTTTT. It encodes CASSSTSGGPMNTGELFF.

The CDR3 DNA follows: TGTGCCAGCAGACCGGACAGAGCTAACTATGGCTACACCTTC. It yields the protein CASRPDRANYGYTF. This chain joins TRBV2 and TRBJ1-2; the D gene is possibly TRBD1 (6 bases). Germline V lookup: CDR1 SNHLY, CDR2 FYNNEI. Between the trimmed V and J ends, which lost 6 bases and 0 bases, there was a span of 11 bases. This CDR3 spans 14 amino acids. The entire variable domain, with the rest obtained from reference TRBV2 and TRBJ1-2, is as follows: EPEVTQTPSHQVTQMGQEVILRCVPISNHLYFYWYRQILGQKVEFLVSFYNNEISEKSEIFDDQFSVERPDGSNFTLKIRSTKLEDSAMYFCASRPDRANYGYTFGSGTRLTVV.

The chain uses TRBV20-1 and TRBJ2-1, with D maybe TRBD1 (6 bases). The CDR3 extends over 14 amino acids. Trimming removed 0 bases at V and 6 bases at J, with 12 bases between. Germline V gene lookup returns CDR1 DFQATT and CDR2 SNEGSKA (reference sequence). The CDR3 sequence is CSARDGATGNEQFF. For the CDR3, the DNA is TGCAGTGCTAGAGATGGGGCGACAGGCAATGAGCAGTTCTTC.

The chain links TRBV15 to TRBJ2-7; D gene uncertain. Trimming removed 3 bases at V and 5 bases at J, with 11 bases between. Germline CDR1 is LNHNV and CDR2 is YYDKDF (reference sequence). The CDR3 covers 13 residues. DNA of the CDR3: TGTGCCACCAGCAGGAACTCTGTCGACGAGCAGTACTTC. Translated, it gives CATSRNSVDEQYF.

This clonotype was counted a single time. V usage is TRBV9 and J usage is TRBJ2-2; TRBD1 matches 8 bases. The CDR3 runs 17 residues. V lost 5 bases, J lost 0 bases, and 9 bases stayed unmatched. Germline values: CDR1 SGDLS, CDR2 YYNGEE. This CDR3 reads CASSTDREISNTGELFF. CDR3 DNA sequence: TGTGCCAGCAGTACGGACAGGGAAATCTCGAACACCGGGGAGCTGTTTTTT.

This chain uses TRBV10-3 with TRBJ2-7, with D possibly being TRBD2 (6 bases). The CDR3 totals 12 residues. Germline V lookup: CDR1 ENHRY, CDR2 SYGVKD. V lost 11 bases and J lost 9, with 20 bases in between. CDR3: CASHNGGTLQYF. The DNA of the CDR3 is TGTGCCTCCCATAACGGGGGTACATTGCAGTACTTC.

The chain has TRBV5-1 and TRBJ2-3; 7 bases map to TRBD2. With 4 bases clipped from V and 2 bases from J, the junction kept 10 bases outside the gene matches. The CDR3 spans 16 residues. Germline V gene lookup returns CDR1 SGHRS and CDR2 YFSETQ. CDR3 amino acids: CASSPFGGGNTDTQYF. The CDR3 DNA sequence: TGCGCCAGCAGCCCGTTTGGGGGGGGGAACACAGATACGCAGTATTTT.

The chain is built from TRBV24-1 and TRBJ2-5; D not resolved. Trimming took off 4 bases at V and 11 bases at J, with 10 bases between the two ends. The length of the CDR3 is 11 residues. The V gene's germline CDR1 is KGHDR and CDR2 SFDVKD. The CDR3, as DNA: TGTGCCACCAGTGACCTCAATGAGCAGTACTTC. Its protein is CATSDLNEQYF.

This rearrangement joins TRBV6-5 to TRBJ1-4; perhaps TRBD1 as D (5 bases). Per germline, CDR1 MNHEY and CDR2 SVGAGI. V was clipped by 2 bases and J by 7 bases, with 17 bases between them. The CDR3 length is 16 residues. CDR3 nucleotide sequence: TGTGCCAGCAGTTACCGGGACGGTCTTCGTCGTGAAAAACTGTTTTTT. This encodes CASSYRDGLRREKLFF.

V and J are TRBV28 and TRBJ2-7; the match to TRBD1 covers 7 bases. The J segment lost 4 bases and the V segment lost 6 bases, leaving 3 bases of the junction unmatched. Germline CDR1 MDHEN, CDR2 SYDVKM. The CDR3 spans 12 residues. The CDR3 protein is CASSQGQYEQYF. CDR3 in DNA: TGTGCCAGCAGCCAGGGACAGTACGAGCAGTACTTC.